The clone carrying this T cell receptor (beta chain) has a count of ten or more. Its cognate antigen is unknown. The data derive from a study of breast tumors, draining lymph nodes, adjacent tissues. The junction had 6 bases not matched to a gene; V was cut back by 5 bases and J by 5 bases. CDR3 length: 14 residues. Looked up from germline, CDR1 is SGHVS and CDR2 is FNYEAQ. TCRdb re-analysed the multiplex PCR reads in MiXCR, keeping a single row per CDR3 protein. The profile shows approximately 210,000 distinct CDR3 sequences, about a third of them singletons. Samples came from axillary lymph nodes draining the breast cancer. Overall study results and limits: Luminal-like breast cancer showed significantly higher tumor–nontumor repertoire similarity than basal-like. Tumor repertoires ranked between lymph nodes and nontumor tissue in diversity, with V and J gene preferences. Data only fit, rather than demonstrated, lymph node origin of most tumor T cells. Most tumor T cells seemingly derive from lymph node, then expand in tumor.

The rearrangement joins TRBV7-6 to TRBJ2-3; 8 bases are a match to TRBD1. The sample taken for sequencing was axillary lymph node tissue. The source of this sequence is a female donor with breast cancer. Some clones in this sample may be carry-over from other donors' samples. The CDR3 is CASSADRVKDTQYF. CDR3 DNA sequence: TGTGCCAGCAGCGCGGACAGGGTGAAAGATACGCAGTATTTT.